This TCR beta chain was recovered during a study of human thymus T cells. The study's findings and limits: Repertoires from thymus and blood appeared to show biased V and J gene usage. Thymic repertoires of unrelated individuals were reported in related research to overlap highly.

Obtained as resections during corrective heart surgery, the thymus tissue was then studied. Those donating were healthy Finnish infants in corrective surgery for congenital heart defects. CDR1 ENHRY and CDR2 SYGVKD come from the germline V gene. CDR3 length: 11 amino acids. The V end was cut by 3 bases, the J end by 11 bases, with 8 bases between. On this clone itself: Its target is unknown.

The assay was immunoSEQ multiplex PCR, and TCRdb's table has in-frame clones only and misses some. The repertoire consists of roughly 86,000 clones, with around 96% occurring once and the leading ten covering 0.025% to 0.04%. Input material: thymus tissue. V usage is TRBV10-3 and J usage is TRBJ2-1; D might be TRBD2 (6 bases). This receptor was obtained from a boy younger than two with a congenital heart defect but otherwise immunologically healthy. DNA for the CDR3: TGTGCCATCAGTGACGGGACTCAGCAGTTCTTC. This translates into CAISDGTQQFF.